This record looks at one T cell receptor (beta chain) sequence and its context. V shed 0 bases and J 3 bases; nucleotides not matched to a gene: 7. This CDR3 is 16 amino acids long. Germline values: CDR1 SQVTM, CDR2 ANQGSEA. The sample comes from a study of CD8 T cells in ankylosing spondylitis. A single record per CDR3 protein comes from TCRdb applying MiXCR to the 5' RACE reads. Altogether fewer than 250,000 distinct CDR3 sequences are present, roughly 25% being singletons, with the ten largest covering about 6.2%. V usage is TRBV29-1 and J usage is TRBJ2-1; 8 positions agree with TRBD2. Source material: blood, either unsorted or a sorted T cell fraction (not recorded which). The sequence derives from a male donor with ankylosing spondylitis or in good health (not recorded which). As DNA, the CDR3 is TGCAGCGTTGAAGAAGGACTAGCCGGGAACTACAATGAGCAGTTCTTC. This codes for CSVEEGLAGNYNEQFF.